This TCR beta chain came from a study of T cell changes during pregnancy in multiple sclerosis. The assay was immunoSEQ multiplex PCR, and TCRdb's table has in-frame clones only and misses some. The sample has roughly 52,000 clones, 80% to 95% seen once. This clone occurred a few times. Germline V gene lookup returns CDR1 GTSNPN and CDR2 SVGIG (reference sequence). CDR3 length: 13 residues. The V end lost 7 bases, the J end lost 6 bases, and 16 bases lay between the germline ends. The receptor was isolated from a female donor with multiple sclerosis, enrolled in a pregnancy study. Sequences were derived from CD4+ T cells from peripheral blood mononuclear cells, sampled in the third trimester of pregnancy. This chain connects TRBV30 to TRBJ1-5; D may be TRBD1 (5 bases). The CDR3 region is CASGATVGQPQHF. CDR3 sequence (DNA): TGTGCCTCAGGAGCGACAGTCGGTCAGCCCCAGCATTTT.